This is a list of T cell receptor beta chains from one sample in a study of regulatory T cells in long-lasting Graves disease. TCRdb reprocessed the multiplex PCR reads with MiXCR, giving one entry per CDR3 protein. The table has 450,000 to 600,000 distinct CDR3 sequences, under 20% seen once. These sequences were also reported in another study, on T cells in Graves' hyperthyroidism and ophthalmopathy.

The input for sequencing was peripheral blood mononuclear cells (PBMCs), taken at new diagnosis, from a patient treated with antithyroid drugs. The receptors shown here come from a man in his forties with Graves disease. CDR3s include the opening cysteine and the closing phenylalanine or tryptophan. D genes are given only for firm matches. Size values are once, few and many counts, or a class for expanded clones, and some rows have none.

j_gene,d_gene,v_gene,abundance,CDR3aa,CDR3nt
TRBJ2-7,.,TRBV24-1,.,CATSEERNPYEQYF,TGTGCCACCAGTGAGGAACGGAACCCCTACGAGCAGTACTTC
TRBJ2-7,.,TRBV7-6,many,CASSLGSGAPYEQYF,TGTGCCAGCAGCTTAGGTTCAGGGGCTCCCTACGAGCAGTACTTC
TRBJ1-2,.,TRBV2,many,CASSEGGTGRYGYTF,TGTGCCAGCAGTGAAGGAGGGACCGGGAGATATGGCTACACCTTC
TRBJ2-1,.,TRBV15,.,CATSAELGSNEQFF,TGTGCCACCAGCGCAGAACTAGGGTCAAATGAGCAGTTCTTC
TRBJ1-3,.,TRBV2,many,CASAPDQLDTIYF,TGTGCCAGCGCCCCAGACCAGTTGGACACCATATATTTT
TRBJ1-1,.,TRBV5-1,.,CASSLAGGGGLAFF,TGCGCCAGCAGCTTGGCTGGGGGCGGTGGGTTAGCTTTCTTT
TRBJ1-5,.,TRBV20-1,.,CSARRAAQPQHF,TGCAGTGCTAGAAGGGCGGCTCAGCCCCAGCATTTT
TRBJ1-2,.,TRBV18,few,CASSAQAPWGINYGYTF,TGTGCCAGCTCCGCCCAGGCCCCATGGGGAATCAACTATGGCTACACCTTC
TRBJ1-5,TRBD1,TRBV28,.,CATTGGYYSNQPQHF,TGTGCCACCACAGGGGGCTACTATAGCAATCAGCCCCAGCATTTT
TRBJ2-7,TRBD2,TRBV7-9,.,CASSRRAGEGDEQYF,TGTGCCAGCAGCCGGAGGGCGGGAGAGGGCGACGAGCAGTACTTC
TRBJ2-7,TRBD2,TRBV7-3,many,CASSLSPGGGYEQYF,TGTGCCAGCAGCTTAAGTCCGGGAGGAGGGTACGAGCAGTACTTC
TRBJ2-7,.,TRBV9,.,CASSTRGSEEQYF,TGTGCCAGCAGTACTCGGGGGTCGGAAGAGCAGTACTTC
TRBJ1-2,.,TRBV5-1,.,CASSLGVADNYGYTF,TGCGCCAGCAGCTTGGGGGTGGCCGACAACTATGGCTACACCTTC
TRBJ2-3,TRBD2,TRBV14,many,CASSHRQAGGLDTQYF,TGTGCCAGCAGCCATCGACAAGCGGGAGGTCTAGATACGCAGTATTTT